Following are 5 T cell receptor beta chains from one sample sequenced in a study of vaccination and CD4 T cells after COVID-19 (dated by TCRdb to about 2022). Libraries were prepared through PCR. Instrument used: Illumina iSeq 100. TCR sequencing of DNA from cultured CD4+ T cells used the Oncomine TCR Beta short-read assay at the Johns Hopkins FTIC core. TCRdb reprocessing: public reads trimmed at Q25 with fastp, clones called with MiXCR, in-frame beta chains kept. Identical CDR3 proteins give one entry, which carries the most common genes and DNA. Here the sample has over 20,000 distinct CDR3 sequences; under 75% occur a single time. The ten most abundant clones make up approximately 8.6% of the sample. Which antigens these TCRs recognize remains unknown. The treatment or condition label of this sample denotes: approximately 10-day PBMC culture with coronavirus spike peptide pools or control peptides (ViraFEST assay).

The sample was CD4+ T cells from blood, cultured in vitro. These TCRs come from a human donor who had recovered from COVID-19.

This clonotype was counted a few times. The chain links TRBV19 to TRBJ1-1, with D maybe TRBD1 (5 bases). V lost 1 base, J lost 4 bases, and 7 bases lay in between. The germline gives CDR1 LNHDA, CDR2 SQIVND (reference sequence). The length of the CDR3 is 13 residues. CDR3 DNA sequence: TGTGCCAGTAGTATAGGAGGGGCCACTGAAGCTTTCTTT. It is translated as CASSIGGATEAFF.

J is TRBJ2-7 and V is TRBV7-8; D is perhaps TRBD2 (5 bases). V was pared by 0 bases and J by 6 bases, with 9 bases between. CDR1 and CDR2 (germline): SGHVS, FQNEAQ. The CDR3 consists of 13 residues. The CDR3 loop reads CASSLARGSEQYF. CDR3 sequence (DNA): TGTGCCAGCAGCTTAGCTCGAGGGAGCGAGCAGTACTTC.

The table lists this clonotype with a few counts. The V and J genes are TRBV28 and TRBJ2-2; possibly TRBD2 for D (5 bases). V lost 7 bases and J 4 bases, leaving 34 bases between the germline ends. The CDR3 extends over 21 amino acids. Germline CDR1 and CDR2: MDHEN and SYDVKM. CDR3 in amino acids: CASNLPTARAPSQKSTGELFF. CDR3 DNA sequence: TGTGCCAGCAACCTTCCCACCGCGAGGGCCCCATCCCAAAAATCCACCGGGGAGCTGTTTTTT.

The CDR3 sequence is CASSLYPETQYF. In nucleotides, the CDR3 is TGTGCCAGCTCCCTATACCCAGAGACCCAGTACTTC. The chain combines TRBV18 with TRBJ2-5, with no clear D. Trimming shortened V by 6 bases and J by 4 bases, and 9 bases separated the two germline ends. This CDR3 is built from 12 residues. From germline, CDR1 is KGHSH and CDR2 LQKENI.

In nucleotides, the CDR3 is TGTGCCAGCATTCCACGGGTATCGGGAAACACCATATATTTT. It specifies CASIPRVSGNTIYF. V is TRBV6-1 and J is TRBJ1-3; D gene ambiguous. CDR1 is MNHNS, CDR2 SASEGT, per germline. Trimming took off 7 bases at V and 4 bases at J, with 14 bases between the two ends. The CDR3 runs 14 residues.